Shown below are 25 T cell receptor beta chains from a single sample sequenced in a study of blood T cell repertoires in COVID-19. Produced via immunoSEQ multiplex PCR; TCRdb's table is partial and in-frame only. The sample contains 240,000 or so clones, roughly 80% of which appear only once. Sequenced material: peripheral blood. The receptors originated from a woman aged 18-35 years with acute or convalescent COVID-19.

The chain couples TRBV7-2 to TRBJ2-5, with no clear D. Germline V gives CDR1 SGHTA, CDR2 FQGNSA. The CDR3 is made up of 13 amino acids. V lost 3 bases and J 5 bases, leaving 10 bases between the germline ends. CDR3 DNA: TGTGCCAGCAGCTTTTCCCCCCAGGAGACCCAGTACTTC. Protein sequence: CASSFSPQETQYF.

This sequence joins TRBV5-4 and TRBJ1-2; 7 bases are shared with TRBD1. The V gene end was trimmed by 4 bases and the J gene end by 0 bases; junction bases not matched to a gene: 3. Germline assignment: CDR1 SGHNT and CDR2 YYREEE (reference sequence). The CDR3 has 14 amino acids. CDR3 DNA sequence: TGTGCCAGCAGCGTAGGGACAGCTAACTATGGCTACACCTTC. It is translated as CASSVGTANYGYTF. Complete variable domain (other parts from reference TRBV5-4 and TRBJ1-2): ETGVTQSPTHLIKTRGQQVTLRCSSQSGHNTVSWYQQALGQGPQFIFQYYREEENGRGNFPPRFSGLQFPNYSSELNVNALELDDSALYLCASSVGTANYGYTFGSGTRLTVV.

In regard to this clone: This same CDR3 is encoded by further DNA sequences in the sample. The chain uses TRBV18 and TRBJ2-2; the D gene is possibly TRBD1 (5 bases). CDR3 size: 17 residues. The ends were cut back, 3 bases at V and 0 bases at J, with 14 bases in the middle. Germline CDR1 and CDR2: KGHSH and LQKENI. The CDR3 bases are TGTGCCAGCTCACCCCCGGGCCAGGGTACGAACACCGGGGAGCTGTTTTTT. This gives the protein CASSPPGQGTNTGELFF.

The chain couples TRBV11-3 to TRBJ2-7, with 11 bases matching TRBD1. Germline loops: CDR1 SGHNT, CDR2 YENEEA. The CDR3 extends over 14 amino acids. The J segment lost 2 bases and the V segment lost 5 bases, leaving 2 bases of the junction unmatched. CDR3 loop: CASSPGQGAYEQYF. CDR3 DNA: TGTGCCAGCAGCCCGGGACAGGGGGCCTACGAGCAGTACTTC.

The CDR3 sequence: CASSNLRGGVNQPQHF. Here the CDR3 DNA reads TGTGCCAGCTCAAACCTGAGGGGGGGCGTCAATCAGCCCCAGCATTTT. J is TRBJ1-5 and V is TRBV18, with D maybe TRBD1 (6 bases). V lost 5 bases, J lost 3 bases, and 17 bases lay in between. Germline V gives CDR1 KGHSH, CDR2 LQKENI. CDR3 length equals 16 residues.

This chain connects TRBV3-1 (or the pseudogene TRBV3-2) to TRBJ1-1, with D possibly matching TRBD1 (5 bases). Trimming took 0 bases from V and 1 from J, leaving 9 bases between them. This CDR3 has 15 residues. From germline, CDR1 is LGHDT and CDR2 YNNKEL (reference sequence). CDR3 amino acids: CASSQEGVANTEAFF. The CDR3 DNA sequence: TGTGCCAGCAGCCAAGAAGGGGTAGCGAACACTGAAGCTTTCTTT.

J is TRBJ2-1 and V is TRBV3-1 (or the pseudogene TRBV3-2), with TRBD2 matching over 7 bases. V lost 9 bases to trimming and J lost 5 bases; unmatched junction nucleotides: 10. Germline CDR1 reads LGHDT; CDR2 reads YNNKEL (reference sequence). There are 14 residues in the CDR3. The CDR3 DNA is TGTGCCAGTACTCCTCATGGGGGGGACAATGAGCAGTTCTTC. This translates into CASTPHGGDNEQFF.

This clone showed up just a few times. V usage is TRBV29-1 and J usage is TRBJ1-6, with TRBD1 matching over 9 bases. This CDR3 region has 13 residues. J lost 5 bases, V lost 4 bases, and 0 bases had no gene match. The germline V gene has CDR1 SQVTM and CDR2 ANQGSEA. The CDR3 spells CSVGTGDNSPLHF. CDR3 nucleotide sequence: TGCAGCGTTGGGACAGGGGATAATTCACCCCTCCACTTT. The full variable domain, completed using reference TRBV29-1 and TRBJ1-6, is SAVISQKPSRDICQRGTSLTIQCQVDSQVTMMFWYRQQPGQSLTLIATANQGSEATYESGFVIDKFPISRPNLTFSTLTVSNMSPEDSSIYLCSVGTGDNSPLHFGNGTRLTVT.

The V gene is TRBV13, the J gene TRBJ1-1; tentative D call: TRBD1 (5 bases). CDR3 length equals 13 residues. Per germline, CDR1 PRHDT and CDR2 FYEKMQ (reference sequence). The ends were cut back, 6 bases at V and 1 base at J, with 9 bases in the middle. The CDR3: CASRITGNTEAFF. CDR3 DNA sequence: TGTGCCAGCAGAATCACAGGGAACACTGAAGCTTTCTTT.

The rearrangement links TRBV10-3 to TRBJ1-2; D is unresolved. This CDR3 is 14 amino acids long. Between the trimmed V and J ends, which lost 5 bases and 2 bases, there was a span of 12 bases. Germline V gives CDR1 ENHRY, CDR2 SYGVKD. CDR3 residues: CAISKDTTNYGYTF. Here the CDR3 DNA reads TGTGCCATCAGTAAAGACACGACGAACTATGGCTACACCTTC.

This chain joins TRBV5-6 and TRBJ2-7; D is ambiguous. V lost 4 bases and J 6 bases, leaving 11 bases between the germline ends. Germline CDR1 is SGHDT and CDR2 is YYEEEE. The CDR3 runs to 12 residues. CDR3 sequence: CASSLSPGEQYF. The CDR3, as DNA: TGTGCCAGCAGCCTCTCCCCCGGCGAGCAGTACTTC.

For the CDR3, the DNA is TGTGCCAGCAGTTTCGGACAGGGGCTCAACTATGGCTACACCTTC. This sequence encodes CASSFGQGLNYGYTF. This chain links TRBV27 with TRBJ1-2; TRBD1 matches at 9 bases. The trim removed 3 bases at V and 2 bases at J, leaving 4 bases unmatched. Germline V lookup: CDR1 MNHEY, CDR2 SMNVEV (reference sequence). There are 15 residues in the CDR3.

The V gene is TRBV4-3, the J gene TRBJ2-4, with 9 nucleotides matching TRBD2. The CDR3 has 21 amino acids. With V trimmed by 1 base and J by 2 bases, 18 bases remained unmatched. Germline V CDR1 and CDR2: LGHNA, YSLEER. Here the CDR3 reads CASSQVRGKGLAGGSKNIQYF. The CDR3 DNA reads TGCGCCAGCAGCCAAGTCCGCGGGAAGGGACTAGCTGGGGGATCCAAAAACATTCAGTACTTC.

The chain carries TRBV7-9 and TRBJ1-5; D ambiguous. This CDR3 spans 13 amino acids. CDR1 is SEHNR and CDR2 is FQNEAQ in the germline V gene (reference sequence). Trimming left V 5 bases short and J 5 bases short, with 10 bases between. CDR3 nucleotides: TGTGCCAGCAGCAGAGACGGGGATCAGCCCCAGCATTTT. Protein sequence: CASSRDGDQPQHF. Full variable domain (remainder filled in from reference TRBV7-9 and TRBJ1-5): DTGVSQNPRHKITKRGQNVTFRCDPISEHNRLYWYRQTLGQGPEFLTYFQNEAQLEKSRLLSDRFSAERPKGSFSTLEIQRTEQGDSAMYLCASSRDGDQPQHFGDGTRLSIL.

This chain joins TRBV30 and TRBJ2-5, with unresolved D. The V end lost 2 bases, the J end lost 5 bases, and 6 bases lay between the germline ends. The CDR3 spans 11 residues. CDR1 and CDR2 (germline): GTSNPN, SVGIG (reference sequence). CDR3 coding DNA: TGTGCCTGGAGTCCCTCCGAGACCCAGTACTTC. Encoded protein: CAWSPSETQYF.

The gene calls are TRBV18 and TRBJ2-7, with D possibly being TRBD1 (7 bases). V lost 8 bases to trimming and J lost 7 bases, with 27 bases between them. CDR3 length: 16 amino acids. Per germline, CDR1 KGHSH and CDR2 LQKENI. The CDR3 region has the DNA TGTGCCAGCGCCCCGAGTTCCGGGACAGTGGGGAGGGAGCAGTACTTC. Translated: CASAPSSGTVGREQYF.

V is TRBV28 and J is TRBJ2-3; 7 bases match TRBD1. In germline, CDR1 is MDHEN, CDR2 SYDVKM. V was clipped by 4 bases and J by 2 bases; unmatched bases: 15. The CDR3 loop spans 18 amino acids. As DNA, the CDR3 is TGTGCCAGCAGTTCCGCCGACAGGGCCCTCGCTAACACAGATACGCAGTATTTT. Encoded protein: CASSSADRALANTDTQYF.

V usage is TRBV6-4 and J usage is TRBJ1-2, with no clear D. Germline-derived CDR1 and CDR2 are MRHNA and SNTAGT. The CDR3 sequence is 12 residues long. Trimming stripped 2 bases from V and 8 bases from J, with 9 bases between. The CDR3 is CASSDGLGGYTF. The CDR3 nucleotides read TGTGCCAGCAGTGACGGGCTCGGAGGCTACACCTTC.

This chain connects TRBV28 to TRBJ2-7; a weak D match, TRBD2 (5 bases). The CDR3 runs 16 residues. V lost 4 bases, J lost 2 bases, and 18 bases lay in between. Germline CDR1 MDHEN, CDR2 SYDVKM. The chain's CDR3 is CASSSREPSRPYEQYF. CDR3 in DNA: TGTGCCAGCAGTTCTAGGGAACCTAGCAGACCCTACGAGCAGTACTTC.

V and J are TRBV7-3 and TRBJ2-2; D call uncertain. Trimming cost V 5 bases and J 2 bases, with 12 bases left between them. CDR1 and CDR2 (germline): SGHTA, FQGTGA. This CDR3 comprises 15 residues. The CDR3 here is CASSPWASNTGELFF. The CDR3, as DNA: TGTGCCAGCAGCCCGTGGGCTTCCAACACCGGGGAGCTGTTTTTT.

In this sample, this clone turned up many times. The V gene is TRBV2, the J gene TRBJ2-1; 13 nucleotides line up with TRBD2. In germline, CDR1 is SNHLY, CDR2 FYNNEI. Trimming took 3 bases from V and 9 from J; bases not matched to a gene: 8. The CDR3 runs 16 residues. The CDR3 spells CASSDRTSGSIFEQFF. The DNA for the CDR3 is TGTGCCAGCAGTGACCGGACTAGCGGGAGTATTTTTGAGCAGTTCTTC.

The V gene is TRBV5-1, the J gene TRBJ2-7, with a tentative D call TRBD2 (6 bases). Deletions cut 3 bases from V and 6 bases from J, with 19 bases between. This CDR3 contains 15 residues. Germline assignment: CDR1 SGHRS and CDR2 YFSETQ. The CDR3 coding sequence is TGCGCCAGCAGCTCAGAAGGGAGAGGAGGGATCGAGCAGTACTTC. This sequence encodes CASSSEGRGGIEQYF.

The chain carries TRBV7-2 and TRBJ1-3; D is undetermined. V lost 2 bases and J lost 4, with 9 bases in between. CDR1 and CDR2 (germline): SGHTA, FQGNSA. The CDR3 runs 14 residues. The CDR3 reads CASSLRESGNTIYF. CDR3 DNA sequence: TGTGCCAGCAGCTTACGTGAGTCAGGAAACACCATATATTTT.

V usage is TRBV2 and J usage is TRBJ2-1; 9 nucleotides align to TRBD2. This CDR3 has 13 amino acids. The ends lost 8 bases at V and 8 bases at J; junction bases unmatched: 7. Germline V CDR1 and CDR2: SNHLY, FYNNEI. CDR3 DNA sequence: TGTGCCAGCGGACTAGCGAGGGTCTATGAGCAGTTCTTC. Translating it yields CASGLARVYEQFF.

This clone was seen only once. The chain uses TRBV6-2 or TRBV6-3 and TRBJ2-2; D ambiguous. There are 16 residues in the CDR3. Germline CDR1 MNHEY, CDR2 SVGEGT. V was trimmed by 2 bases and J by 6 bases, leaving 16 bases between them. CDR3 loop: CASSYAFAEPAGELFF. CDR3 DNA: TGTGCCAGCAGTTACGCGTTTGCCGAGCCCGCCGGGGAGCTGTTTTTT.